This T cell receptor (beta chain) was profiled in a study of T cells in Graves' hyperthyroidism and ophthalmopathy (dated 2019 in TCRdb). Some background on the complete study: Peripheral blood was collected at initial diagnosis, before any treatment. For training and testing, the approximately 97 patients in the discovery cohort were randomly divided in a 7:3 ratio. To identify TCR V-J signatures that set the groups apart, the researchers used a discovery cohort of approximately 98 patients, made up of 43 with Graves' ophthalmopathy and 57 with stable Graves' hyperthyroidism. The study also compared thyroid tissue and blood T-cell repertoires from a handful of Graves' hyperthyroidism patients. After sampling, hyperthyroidism patients received methimazole starting at 30 mg daily, and ophthalmopathy patients received high-dose intravenous methylprednisolone. The paper describes TCR Vbeta CDR3 sequencing of about 140 peripheral blood samples, made up of some 42 ophthalmopathy patients, 70 to 75 hyperthyroidism patients and roughly 17 progressor patients. Whether ophthalmopathy could be predicted prospectively was tested in an independent validation cohort made up of fewer than 20 hyperthyroidism patients plus 17 patients who later progressed to ophthalmopathy. The study at large found these results: In validation, the model predicted progression to ophthalmopathy with 60% to 71% sensitivity and approximately 74% specificity, a median of about 6.7 months before onset. Blood samples also contained most of the expanded thyroid clonotypes (frequency above 0.001), which suggests that blood repertoires may reflect thyroid immune responses. A 13 V-J signature model separated ophthalmopathy from stable hyperthyroidism, with over 85% sensitivity and 81.08% specificity in cross-validation and 80%/75% in testing. Sample size was not statistically predetermined, and blinding of investigators to group allocation was not performed.

A patient counted as having stable Graves' hyperthyroidism if no progression to ophthalmopathy occurred over 18 months of follow-up. Hyperthyroidism patients were newly diagnosed, with disease duration under 2 months, and aged 18 to 65 years. Exclusion was applied to patients with uncontrolled infections, other autoimmune diseases, pregnancy or lactation. Diagnoses relied on clinical symptoms, serum thyroxine and TRAb, thyroid ultrasound and orbital computed tomography. PBMCs were isolated from 10 ml of fresh peripheral blood by Ficoll-Paque density gradient centrifugation. Total RNA was extracted with Trizol reagent, and quality was checked on an Agilent 2100 Bioanalyzer. The germline V gene sets CDR1 to LGHNA and CDR2 to YNFKEQ. The CDR3 sequence holds 17 residues, the cysteine and phenylalanine included. Of the read, only the CDR3 DNA is kept; its 51 bases are in frame from base 1. V is reduced by 0 bases and J by 4 bases, leaving a spacing of 16 bases between them.

As to this clonotype: What this receptor recognizes is not known. There are no base qualities to consult, and no much larger clone falls within one base.

The TCR beta CDR3 regions were amplified from the RNA transcripts. A first-round RT-PCR of the TCR CDR3 used the HTBI primer set with the Qiagen OneStep RT-PCR kit. A second multiplex PCR round built the libraries, followed by size selection and purification. Paired-end sequencing of the libraries was performed with 100 bp reads on an Illumina HiSeq2000. As for how the authors treated the data: Raw data were processed with SOAPnuke, discarding reads with adapters, uncalled bases, mean Phred below 15, or no exact constant-primer or identifier match. COPE v1.2.5 was used to merge high-quality paired reads, and clonotypes were defined as unique nucleotide sequences. MiTCR v1.1 was used to align clonotypes to the IMGT TRBV, TRBD and TRBJ reference segments. The analysis was restricted to V-J combinations with a frequency above 0.0001, which together covered about 99% of the repertoires. The TCS score was defined as F50 (clonal expansion) divided by E x V (chaos), with BLOSUM62-based TCRdist calculated between CDR3 peptides within each V-J. Welch's t-statistics and random forest reduced approximately 520 V-J features to 10 to 15, which were used in a naive Bayes classifier (R e1071). The Morisita-Horn index was used to measure how similar the thyroid and blood repertoires were. The public reads were reanalyzed by TCRdb: fastp trimming at Q25, MiXCR alignment, in-frame beta chains only. Identical CDR3 protein sequences are pooled into one entry, listed with their most common genes and DNA. None of the V and J calls come from the authors' own analysis; TCRdb made them. The sample yields approximately 870,000 distinct CDR3 sequences; 35% to 40% were counted once. The ten largest account for 8% to 9% of the sample.

The rearrangement combines TRBV4-2 with TRBJ1-3; tentative D gene TRBD1, with 5 bases matching. Sequenced sample: blood. The clonotype comes from a man aged 18 to 30 with Graves' hyperthyroidism. The CDR3 corresponds to CASSQELFGGTGNTIYF. The bases are TGTGCCAGCAGCCAAGAGCTCTTCGGGGGTACCGGAAACACCATATATTTT.